The TCR beta chain under discussion was sequenced for a study of blood T cells in healthy people across ages. Primed by a sample-barcoded 5' primer and a J-beta primer mix, a second PCR proceeded for about 7 to 11 cycles. TCRdb passed the 5' RACE reads through MiXCR, listing each CDR3 protein once. Found here are about 640,000 distinct CDR3 sequences, about 30% of them singletons; the top ten hold about 15%. Germline CDR1 and CDR2: DFQATT and SNEGSKA (reference sequence). V was pared by 6 bases and J by 5 bases, with 10 bases of the junction left unmatched. The CDR3 has 15 amino acids. This chain joins TRBV20-1 and TRBJ2-1; the match to TRBD2 covers 10 bases. The sample consisted of blood. The clonotype originates from a woman older than 75 in good health. The CDR3 reads CSARQGTSDHNEQFF. CDR3 nucleotides: TGCAGTGCCAGACAAGGGACTAGCGACCACAATGAGCAGTTCTTC.